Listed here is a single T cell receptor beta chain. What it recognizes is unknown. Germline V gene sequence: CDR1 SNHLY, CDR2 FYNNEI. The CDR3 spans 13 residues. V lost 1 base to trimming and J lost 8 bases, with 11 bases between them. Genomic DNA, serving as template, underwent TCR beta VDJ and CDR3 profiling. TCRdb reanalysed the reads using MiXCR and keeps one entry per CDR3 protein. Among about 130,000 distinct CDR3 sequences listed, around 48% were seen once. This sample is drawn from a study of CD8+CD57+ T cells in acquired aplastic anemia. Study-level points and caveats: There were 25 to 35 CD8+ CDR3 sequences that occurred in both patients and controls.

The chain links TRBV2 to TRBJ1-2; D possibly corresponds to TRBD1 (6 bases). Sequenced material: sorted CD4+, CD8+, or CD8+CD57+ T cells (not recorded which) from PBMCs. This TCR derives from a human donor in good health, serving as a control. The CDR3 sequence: CASSEGTADGYTF. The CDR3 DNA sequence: TGTGCCAGCAGTGAAGGGACAGCTGACGGCTACACCTTC.